The 19 T cell receptor beta chains below come from one sample, sequenced in a study of Ad26.COV2.S vaccination and SARS-CoV-2 variants. Some clones are missing from TCRdb's copy, which holds only in-frame ones; the method was immunoSEQ multiplex PCR. The sample carries about 98,000 clones, around three quarters recorded once. The material was peripheral blood, obtained after recovery from COVID-19. Receptors originate from a human donor who had recovered from COVID-19.

V usage is TRBV4-3 and J usage is TRBJ2-7; D may correspond to TRBD1 or TRBD2 (6 bases each). With 0 bases removed from V and 2 bases from J, the gap between germline ends came to 17 bases. The CDR3 sequence is 17 residues long. Germline V CDR1 and CDR2: LGHNA, YSLEER. The CDR3 DNA follows: TGCGCCAGCAGCCAAGATCTTGCGACGGGGGCCGCCTACGAGCAGTACTTC. Its protein product is CASSQDLATGAAYEQYF.

The rearrangement links TRBV6-1 to TRBJ2-5; the D is unclear. CDR3 length: 13 amino acids. V gave up 2 bases and J gave up 3 bases, with 7 bases separating them. Germline loops: CDR1 MNHNS, CDR2 SASEGT. In nucleotides, the CDR3 is TGTGCCAGCAGTGAACTGGGTGAAGAGACCCAGTACTTC. This encodes CASSELGEETQYF.

The chain recombines TRBV28 with TRBJ1-4, with D uncertain. The CDR3 sequence is 14 residues long. The ends were cut back, 8 bases at V and 0 bases at J, with 10 bases in the middle. Per the germline V gene, CDR1 is MDHEN and CDR2 is SYDVKM. CDR3 protein: CASGTEATNEKLFF. DNA for the CDR3: TGTGCCAGCGGAACTGAAGCAACTAATGAAAAACTGTTTTTT.

DNA of the CDR3: TGTGCCAGCACACAACAGGGGATGGGCAATCAGCCCCAGCATTTT. Residues: CASTQQGMGNQPQHF. The chain links TRBV6-5 to TRBJ1-5; 7 positions agree with TRBD1. V was clipped by 7 bases and J by 2 bases; unmatched bases: 8. Germline CDR1 and CDR2: MNHEY and SVGAGI. The CDR3 runs 15 residues.

The chain joins TRBV14 to TRBJ2-7, with D perhaps TRBD2 (5 bases). V lost 0 bases, J lost 3 bases, and 12 bases lay in between. CDR3 size: 15 residues. Germline CDR1 SGHDN, CDR2 FVKESK. The DNA for the CDR3 is TGTGCCAGCAGCCAAGACCCGGGAATTTTCTACGAGCAGTACTTC. Its protein product is CASSQDPGIFYEQYF.

V usage is TRBV11-2 and J usage is TRBJ2-3; 9 bases are a match to TRBD2. This CDR3 comprises 17 residues. Losses at the gene ends were 1 base for V and 1 base for J; bases not matched to a gene: 6. Per germline, CDR1 SGHAT and CDR2 FQNNGV. This CDR3 reads CASSLAASGARTDTQYF. As DNA, the CDR3 is TGTGCCAGCAGCTTAGCGGCTAGCGGGGCTCGCACAGATACGCAGTATTTT.

The gene calls are TRBV5-1 and TRBJ2-5, with 10 nucleotides matching TRBD2. This CDR3 spans 15 amino acids. The trim removed 1 base at V and 3 bases at J, leaving 3 bases unmatched. CDR1 and CDR2 (germline): SGHRS, YFSETQ. CDR3 loop: CASSLSGTSEETQYF. CDR3 bases: TGCGCCAGCAGCTTGTCCGGGACTAGCGAAGAGACCCAGTACTTC.

The chain has TRBV10-1 and TRBJ1-1; tentative D call: TRBD1 (5 bases). V lost 1 base and J 0 bases, leaving 12 bases between the germline ends. The CDR3 has 16 residues. Germline-derived CDR1 and CDR2 are WNHNN and SYGVQD (reference sequence). DNA of the CDR3: TGCGCCAGCAGTGAGTTACAGGAGCCCATGAACACTGAAGCTTTCTTT. Its protein product is CASSELQEPMNTEAFF.

The V gene is TRBV29-1, the J gene TRBJ1-2; possible D gene TRBD1, 6 bases. CDR1 is SQVTM and CDR2 is ANQGSEA in the germline V gene. The CDR3 runs to 14 residues. Trimming removed 0 bases from V and 8 bases from J, with 16 bases in between. The CDR3: CSVEEGQGMGGYTF. DNA of the CDR3: TGCAGCGTTGAAGAAGGGCAGGGGATGGGGGGCTACACCTTC. Full variable domain (rest looked up from reference TRBV29-1 and TRBJ1-2): SAVISQKPSRDICQRGTSLTIQCQVDSQVTMMFWYRQQPGQSLTLIATANQGSEATYESGFVIDKFPISRPNLTFSTLTVSNMSPEDSSIYLCSVEEGQGMGGYTFGSGTRLTVV.

V usage is TRBV25-1 and J usage is TRBJ2-2; the D gene is possibly TRBD1 (7 bases). Germline values: CDR1 MGHDK, CDR2 SYGVNS. The CDR3 length is 16 residues. V gave up 11 bases and J gave up 3 bases, with 22 bases separating them. DNA of the CDR3: TGTGCCGCGCGGGACAGAGGATCGGTCTACACCGGGGAGCTGTTTTTT. It codes for CAARDRGSVYTGELFF.

This clone was seen once. The chain combines TRBV27 with TRBJ1-6; no clear D gene. The germline V gene encodes CDR1 MNHEY and CDR2 SMNVEV (reference sequence). The CDR3 has 15 residues. Trimming left V 6 bases short and J 0 bases short, with 9 bases between. CDR3 in amino acids: CASRPVSSYNSPLHF. The CDR3 DNA reads TGTGCCAGCAGACCAGTGAGCTCCTATAATTCACCCCTCCACTTT.

V is TRBV2 and J is TRBJ2-7; D is perhaps TRBD2 (6 bases). Trimming removed 6 bases at V and 5 bases at J, with 17 bases between. CDR1 is SNHLY, CDR2 FYNNEI, per germline. The CDR3 covers 14 residues. CDR3 in DNA: TGTGCCAGCAGAACCGGGACTTCCAGAGACGAGCAGTACTTC. Translating gives CASRTGTSRDEQYF. Based on the CDR3 plus reference TRBV2 and TRBJ2-7, the full variable domain is EPEVTQTPSHQVTQMGQEVILRCVPISNHLYFYWYRQILGQKVEFLVSFYNNEISEKSEIFDDQFSVERPDGSNFTLKIRSTKLEDSAMYFCASRTGTSRDEQYFGPGTRLTVT.

The chain carries TRBV10-3 and TRBJ2-7; TRBD2 aligns across 15 bases. V lost 8 bases, J lost 2 bases, and 4 bases stayed unmatched. CDR1 and CDR2 (germline): ENHRY, SYGVKD. CDR3 length: 15 residues. The CDR3 sequence is CAIGTSGGPTYEQYF. CDR3 nucleotide sequence: TGTGCCATCGGGACTAGCGGGGGGCCTACCTACGAGCAGTACTTC.

This clone was detected only once. This chain uses TRBV15 with TRBJ1-1; D unclear. Trimming took 3 bases from V and 1 from J, leaving 6 bases between them. CDR1 is LNHNV, CDR2 YYDKDF, per germline (reference sequence). The CDR3 covers 13 residues. The CDR3 coding sequence is TGTGCCACCAGCAGCCCCGGGAACACTGAAGCTTTCTTT. It yields the protein CATSSPGNTEAFF.

CDR3 nucleotides: TGTGCCAGTACCCCGATCAGGGACTCCGGTCAGCCCCAGCATTTT. Encoded protein: CASTPIRDSGQPQHF. The rearrangement links TRBV19 to TRBJ1-5, with D possibly TRBD1 on 5 matching bases. CDR3 length equals 15 residues. Germline CDR1 reads LNHDA; CDR2 reads SQIVND (reference sequence). V was pared by 7 bases and J by 6 bases, with 19 bases between.

The rearrangement joins TRBV29-1 to TRBJ2-2, with 9 bases aligning to TRBD1. The V gene end was trimmed by 6 bases and the J gene end by 4 bases; junction bases not matched to a gene: 9. The V gene's germline CDR1 is SQVTM and CDR2 ANQGSEA. The CDR3 totals 15 residues. Here the CDR3 DNA reads TGCAGCGTGGCTTTGGGACAGGGAGTCACCGGGGAGCTGTTTTTT. Translation: CSVALGQGVTGELFF.

The chain combines TRBV12-3 or TRBV12-4 with TRBJ2-2, with D possibly called TRBD1 or TRBD2 (6 bases each). The CDR3 runs to 12 residues. The V and J ends lost 11 bases and 4 bases respectively, with 11 bases between them. The CDR3 coding sequence is TGTGCCGGGGGGCAGACCACCGGGGAGCTGTTTTTT. Translation gives CAGGQTTGELFF.

The chain carries TRBV6-2 or TRBV6-3 and TRBJ2-7; D is possibly TRBD1 (6 bases). V was clipped by 6 bases and J by 3 bases, with 18 bases between them. Looked up from germline, CDR1 is MNHEY and CDR2 is SVGEGT. The CDR3 is made up of 15 amino acids. The CDR3: CASSAMTGAFYEQYF. In DNA form, the CDR3 reads TGTGCCAGCAGCGCAATGACAGGAGCATTCTACGAGCAGTACTTC.

V usage is TRBV2 and J usage is TRBJ1-5; tentative D call: TRBD1 (6 bases). Germline CDR1 SNHLY, CDR2 FYNNEI. The CDR3 is made up of 14 amino acids. V was clipped by 2 bases and J by 4 bases, with 9 bases between them. In DNA, the CDR3 is TGTGCCAGCAGTGAACTGGGGGCGAATCAGCCCCAGCATTTT. Its translation: CASSELGANQPQHF.